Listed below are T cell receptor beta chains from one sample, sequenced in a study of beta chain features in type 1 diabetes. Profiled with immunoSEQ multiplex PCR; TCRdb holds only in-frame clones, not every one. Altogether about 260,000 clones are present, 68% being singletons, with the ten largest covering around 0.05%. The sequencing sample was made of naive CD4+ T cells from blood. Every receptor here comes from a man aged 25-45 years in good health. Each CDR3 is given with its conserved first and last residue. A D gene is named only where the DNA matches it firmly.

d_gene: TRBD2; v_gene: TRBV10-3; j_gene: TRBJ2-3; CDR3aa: CAISELLLAEGPDTQYF
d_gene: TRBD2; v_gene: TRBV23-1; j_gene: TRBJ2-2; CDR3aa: CASSPSAGGSGELFF
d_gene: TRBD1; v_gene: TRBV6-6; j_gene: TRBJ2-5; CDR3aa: CASSYPDRGQETQYF
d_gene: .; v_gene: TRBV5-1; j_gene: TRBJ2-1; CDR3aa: CASSPPGNEQFF
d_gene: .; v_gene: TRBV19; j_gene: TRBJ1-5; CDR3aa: CASSIEGQSNQPQHF
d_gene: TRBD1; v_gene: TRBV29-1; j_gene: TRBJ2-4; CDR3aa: CSVAAGTGPRQYF
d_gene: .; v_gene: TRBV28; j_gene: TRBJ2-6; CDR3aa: CASSAGTSGANVLTF
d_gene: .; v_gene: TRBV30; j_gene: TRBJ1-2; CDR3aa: CAWTDNPGSGYTF
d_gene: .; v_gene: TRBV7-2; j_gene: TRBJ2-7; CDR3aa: CASSLLGSLYEQYF
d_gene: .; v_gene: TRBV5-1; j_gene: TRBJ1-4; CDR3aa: CASSLGSPEEKLFF
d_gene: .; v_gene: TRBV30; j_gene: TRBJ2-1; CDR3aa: CAWSVIDRYNEQFF
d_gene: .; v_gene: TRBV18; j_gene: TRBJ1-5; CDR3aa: CASSPGYREHSNQPQHF
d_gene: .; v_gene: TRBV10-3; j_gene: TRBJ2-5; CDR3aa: CAIGGARGQETQYF
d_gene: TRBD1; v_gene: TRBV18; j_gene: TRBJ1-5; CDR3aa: CASSPGGQGQPQHF
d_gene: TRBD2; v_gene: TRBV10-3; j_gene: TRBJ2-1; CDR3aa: CATRLAGGQGGHNEQFF
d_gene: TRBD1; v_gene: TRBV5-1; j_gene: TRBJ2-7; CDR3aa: CASSLLSGQGVEQYF
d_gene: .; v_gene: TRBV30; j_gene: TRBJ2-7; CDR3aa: CAWSVGTLSSYEQYF
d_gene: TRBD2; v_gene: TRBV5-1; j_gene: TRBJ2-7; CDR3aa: CASKVASGTYEQYF
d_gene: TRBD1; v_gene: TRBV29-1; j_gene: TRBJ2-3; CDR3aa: CSAVAQGASTDTQYF
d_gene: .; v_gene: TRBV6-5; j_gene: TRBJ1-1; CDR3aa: CASSRGRANTEAFF
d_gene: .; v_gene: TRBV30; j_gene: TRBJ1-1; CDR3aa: CAWRASGLLGTEAFF
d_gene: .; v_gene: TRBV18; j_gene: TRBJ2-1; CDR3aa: CASSPPSGMGYNEQFF
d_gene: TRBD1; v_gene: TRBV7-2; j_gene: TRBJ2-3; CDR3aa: CASSLKGAGTDTQYF
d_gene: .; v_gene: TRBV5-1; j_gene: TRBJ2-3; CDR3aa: CASSLSKDTQYF
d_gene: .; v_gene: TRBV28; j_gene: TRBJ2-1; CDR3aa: CASSFLHSEQFF
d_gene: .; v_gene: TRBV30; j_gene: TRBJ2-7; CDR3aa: CAWRRGGGPVEQYF
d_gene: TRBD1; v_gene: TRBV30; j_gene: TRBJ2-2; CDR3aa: CAWSKRQGAPTGELFF
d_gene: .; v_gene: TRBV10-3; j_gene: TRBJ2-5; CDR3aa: CAIAGLLQETQYF